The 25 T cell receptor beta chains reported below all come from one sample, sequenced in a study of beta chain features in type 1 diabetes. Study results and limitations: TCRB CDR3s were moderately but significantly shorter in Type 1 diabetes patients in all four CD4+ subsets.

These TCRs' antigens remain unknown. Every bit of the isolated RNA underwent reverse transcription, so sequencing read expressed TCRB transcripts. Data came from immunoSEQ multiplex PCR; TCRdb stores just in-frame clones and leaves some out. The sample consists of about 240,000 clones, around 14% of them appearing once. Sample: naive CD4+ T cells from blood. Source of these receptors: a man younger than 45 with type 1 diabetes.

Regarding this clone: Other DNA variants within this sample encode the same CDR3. CDR3 coding DNA: TGCAGCGTTGAAGTGGGGCAGGGCTATGGCTACACCTTC. Amino acids: CSVEVGQGYGYTF. The chain couples TRBV29-1 to TRBJ1-2, with a weak D call TRBD1 (5 bases). The germline CDR1 and CDR2 sequences are SQVTM and ANQGSEA. Trimming stripped 1 base from V and 4 bases from J, with 10 bases between. This CDR3 contains 13 residues.

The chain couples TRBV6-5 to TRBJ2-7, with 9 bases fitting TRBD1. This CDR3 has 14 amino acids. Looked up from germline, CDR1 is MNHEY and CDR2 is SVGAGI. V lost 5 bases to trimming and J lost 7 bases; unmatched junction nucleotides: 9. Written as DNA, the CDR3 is TGTGCCAGCAGTGAAACAGGGGGACAGGGAGAGCAGTACTTC. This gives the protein CASSETGGQGEQYF.

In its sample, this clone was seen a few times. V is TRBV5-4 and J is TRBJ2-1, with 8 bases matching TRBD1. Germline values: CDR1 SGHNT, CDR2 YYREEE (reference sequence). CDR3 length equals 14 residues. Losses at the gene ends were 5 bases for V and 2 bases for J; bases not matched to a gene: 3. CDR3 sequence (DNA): TGTGCCAGCAGACCAGGGGGCACCTACAATGAGCAGTTCTTC. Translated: CASRPGGTYNEQFF.

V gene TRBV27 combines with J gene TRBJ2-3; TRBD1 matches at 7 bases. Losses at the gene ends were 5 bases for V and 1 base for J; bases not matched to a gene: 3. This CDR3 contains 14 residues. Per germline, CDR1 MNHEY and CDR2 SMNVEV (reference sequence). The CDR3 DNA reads TGTGCCAGCAGTGTTGACAGGGGCACAGATACGCAGTATTTT. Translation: CASSVDRGTDTQYF.

CDR3 in DNA: TGTGCCAGCTCACCACCGAGCGGGGGGGCATATGAGCAGTTCTTC. As protein: CASSPPSGGAYEQFF. The chain combines TRBV18 with TRBJ2-1; TRBD2 matches at 10 bases. The ends lost 0 bases at V and 8 bases at J; junction bases unmatched: 4. The V gene's germline CDR1 is KGHSH and CDR2 LQKENI. CDR3 length: 15 amino acids. The entire variable domain, with the rest obtained from reference TRBV18 and TRBJ2-1, is as follows: NAGVMQNPRHLVRRRGQEARLRCSPMKGHSHVYWYRQLPEEGLKFMVYLQKENIIDESGMPKERFSAEFPKEGPSILRIQQVVRGDSAAYFCASSPPSGGAYEQFFGPGTRLTVL.

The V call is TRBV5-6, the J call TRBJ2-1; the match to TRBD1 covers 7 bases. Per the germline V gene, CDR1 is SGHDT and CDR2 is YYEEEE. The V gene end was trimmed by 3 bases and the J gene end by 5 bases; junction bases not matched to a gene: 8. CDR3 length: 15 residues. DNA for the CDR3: TGTGCCAGCAGCTCTGTAGGGGGCAGCGACAATGAGCAGTTCTTC. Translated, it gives CASSSVGGSDNEQFF.

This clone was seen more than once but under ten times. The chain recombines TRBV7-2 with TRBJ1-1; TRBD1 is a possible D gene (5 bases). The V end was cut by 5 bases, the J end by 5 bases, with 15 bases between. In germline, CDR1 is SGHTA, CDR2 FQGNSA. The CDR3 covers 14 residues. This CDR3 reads CASSARGDGTEAFF. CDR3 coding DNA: TGTGCCAGCAGCGCCCGGGGGGACGGGACTGAAGCTTTCTTT.

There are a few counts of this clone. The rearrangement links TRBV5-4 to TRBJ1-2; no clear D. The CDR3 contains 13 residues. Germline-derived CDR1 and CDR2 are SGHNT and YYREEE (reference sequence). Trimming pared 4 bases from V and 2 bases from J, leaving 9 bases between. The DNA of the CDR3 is TGTGCCAGCAGCCGGGGTGGGAACTATGGCTACACCTTC. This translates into CASSRGGNYGYTF.

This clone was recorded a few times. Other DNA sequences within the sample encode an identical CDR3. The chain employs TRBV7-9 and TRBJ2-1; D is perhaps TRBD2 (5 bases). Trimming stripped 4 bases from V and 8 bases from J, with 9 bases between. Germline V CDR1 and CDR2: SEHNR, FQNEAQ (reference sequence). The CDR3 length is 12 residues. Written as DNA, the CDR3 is TGTGCCAGCAGCTCCCCCGGGGATGAGCAGTTCTTC. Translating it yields CASSSPGDEQFF.

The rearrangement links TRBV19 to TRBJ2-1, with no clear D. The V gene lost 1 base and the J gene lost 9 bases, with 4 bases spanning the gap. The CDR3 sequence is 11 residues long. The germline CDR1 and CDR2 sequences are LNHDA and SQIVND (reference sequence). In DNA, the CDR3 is TGTGCCAGTAGTATAGGTAGTGAGCAGTTCTTC. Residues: CASSIGSEQFF.

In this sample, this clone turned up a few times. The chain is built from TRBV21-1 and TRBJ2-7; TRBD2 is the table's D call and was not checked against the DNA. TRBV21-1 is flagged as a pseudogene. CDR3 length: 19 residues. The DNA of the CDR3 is TGTGCCAGCAGCGCCGGGACTAGCGGGGGGTCACCAGACCTGTACGAGCAGTACTTC. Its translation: CASSAGTSGGSPDLYEQYF.

CDR3 bases: TGTGCCAGCAGCTTGTTTAAGGGGACAGAGTTATACAATGAGCAGTTCTTC. Protein product: CASSLFKGTELYNEQFF. This chain joins TRBV5-4 and TRBJ2-1; 7 positions agree with TRBD1. The CDR3 loop spans 17 amino acids. Per germline, CDR1 SGHNT and CDR2 YYREEE (reference sequence). Trimming at V came to 1 base and at J to 4 bases, leaving 11 bases not matched to a gene.

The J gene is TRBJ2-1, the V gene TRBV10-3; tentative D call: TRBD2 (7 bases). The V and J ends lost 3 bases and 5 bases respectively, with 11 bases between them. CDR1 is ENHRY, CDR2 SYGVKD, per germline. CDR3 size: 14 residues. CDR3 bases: TGTGCCATCAGTGACCGGGGGGACAACAATGAGCAGTTCTTC. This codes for CAISDRGDNNEQFF.

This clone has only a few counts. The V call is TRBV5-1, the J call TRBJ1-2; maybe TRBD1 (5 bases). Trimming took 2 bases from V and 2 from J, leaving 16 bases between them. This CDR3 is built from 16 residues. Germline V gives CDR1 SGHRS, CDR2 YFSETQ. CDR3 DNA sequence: TGCGCCAGCAGCTTCGAATGGGGCAGAGTCAACTATGGCTACACCTTC. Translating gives CASSFEWGRVNYGYTF.

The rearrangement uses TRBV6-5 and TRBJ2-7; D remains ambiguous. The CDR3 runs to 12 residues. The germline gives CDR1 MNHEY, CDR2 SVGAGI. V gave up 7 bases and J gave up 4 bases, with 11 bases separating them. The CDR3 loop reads CASTSDNYEQYF. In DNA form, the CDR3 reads TGTGCCAGCACATCAGACAATTACGAGCAGTACTTC.

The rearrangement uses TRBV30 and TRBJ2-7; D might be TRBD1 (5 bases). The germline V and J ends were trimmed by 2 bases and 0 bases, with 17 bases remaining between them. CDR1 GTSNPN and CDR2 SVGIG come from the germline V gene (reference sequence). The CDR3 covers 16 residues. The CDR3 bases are TGTGCCTGGAGTACTCCCTGGCAGGGCCGCTCCTACGAGCAGTACTTC. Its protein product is CAWSTPWQGRSYEQYF.

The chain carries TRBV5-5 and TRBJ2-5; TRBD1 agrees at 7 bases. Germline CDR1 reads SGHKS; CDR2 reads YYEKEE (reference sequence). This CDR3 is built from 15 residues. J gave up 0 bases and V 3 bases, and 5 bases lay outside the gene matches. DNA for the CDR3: TGTGCCAGCAGCTCGGGACAGCCGTACCAAGAGACCCAGTACTTC. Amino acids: CASSSGQPYQETQYF.

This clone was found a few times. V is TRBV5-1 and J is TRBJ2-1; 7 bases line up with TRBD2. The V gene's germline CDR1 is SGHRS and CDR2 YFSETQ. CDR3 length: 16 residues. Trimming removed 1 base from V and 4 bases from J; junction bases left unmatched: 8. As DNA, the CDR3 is TGCGCCAGCAGCTTGTTAATAGCGGGCGGATACAATGAGCAGTTCTTC. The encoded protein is CASSLLIAGGYNEQFF. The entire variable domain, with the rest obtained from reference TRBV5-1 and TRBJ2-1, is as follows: KAGVTQTPRYLIKTRGQQVTLSCSPISGHRSVSWYQQTPGQGLQFLFEYFSETQRNKGNFPGRFSGRQFSNSRSEMNVSTLELGDSALYLCASSLLIAGGYNEQFFGPGTRLTVL.

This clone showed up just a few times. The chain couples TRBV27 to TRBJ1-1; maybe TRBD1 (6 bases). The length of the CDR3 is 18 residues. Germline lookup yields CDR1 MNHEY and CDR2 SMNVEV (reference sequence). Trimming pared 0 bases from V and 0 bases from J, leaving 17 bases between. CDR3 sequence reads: CASSLSRVGTTMNTEAFF. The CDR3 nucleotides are TGTGCCAGCAGTTTATCGAGGGTTGGGACAACCATGAACACTGAAGCTTTCTTT.

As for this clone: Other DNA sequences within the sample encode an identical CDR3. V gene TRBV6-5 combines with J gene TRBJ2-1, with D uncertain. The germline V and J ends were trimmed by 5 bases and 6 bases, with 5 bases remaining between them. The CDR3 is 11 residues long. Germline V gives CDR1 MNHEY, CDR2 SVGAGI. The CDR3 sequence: CASSRGNEQFF. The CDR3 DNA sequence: TGTGCCAGCAGTCGAGGCAATGAGCAGTTCTTC.

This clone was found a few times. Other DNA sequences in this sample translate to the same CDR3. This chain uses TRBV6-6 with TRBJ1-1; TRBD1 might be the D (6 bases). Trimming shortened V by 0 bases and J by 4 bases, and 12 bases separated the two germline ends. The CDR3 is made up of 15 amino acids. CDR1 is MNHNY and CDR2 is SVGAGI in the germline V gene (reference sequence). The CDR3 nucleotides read TGTGCCAGCAGTTACTCGAGAGGGGGGGGCACTGAAGCTTTCTTT. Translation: CASSYSRGGGTEAFF.

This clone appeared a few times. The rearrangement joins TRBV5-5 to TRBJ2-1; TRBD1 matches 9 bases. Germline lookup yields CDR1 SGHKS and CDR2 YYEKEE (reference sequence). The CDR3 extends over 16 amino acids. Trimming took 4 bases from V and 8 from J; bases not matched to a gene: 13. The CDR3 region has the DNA TGTGCCAGCAGCGGAGGGACAGGGCATTTAGGAGATGAGCAGTTCTTC. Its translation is CASSGGTGHLGDEQFF.

CDR3 amino acids: CASSLRADTQYF. Written as DNA, the CDR3 is TGTGCCAGCAGCTTGCGGGCAGATACGCAGTATTTT. This chain joins TRBV7-6 and TRBJ2-3; D might be TRBD2 (5 bases). This CDR3 has 12 residues. The germline gives CDR1 SGHVS, CDR2 FNYEAQ. The ends were cut back, 3 bases at V and 4 bases at J, with 5 bases in the middle.

The CDR3 loop reads CASSQSDSTGAARDTGELFF. The DNA of the CDR3 is TGCGCCAGCAGTCAATCGGACTCGACAGGGGCCGCAAGGGACACCGGGGAGCTGTTTTTT. This sequence joins TRBV23-1 and TRBJ2-2; 8 bases align to TRBD1. TRBV23-1 is designated an ORF whose function remains uncertain. V lost 0 bases, J lost 3 bases, and 15 bases stayed unmatched. The CDR3 is made up of 20 amino acids.

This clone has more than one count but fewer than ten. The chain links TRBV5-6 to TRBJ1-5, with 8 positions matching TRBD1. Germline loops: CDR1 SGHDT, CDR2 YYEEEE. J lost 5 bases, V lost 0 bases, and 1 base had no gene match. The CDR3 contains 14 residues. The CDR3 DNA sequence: TGTGCCAGCAGCTTGGGCAGGGGGCATCAGCCCCAGCATTTT. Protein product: CASSLGRGHQPQHF.